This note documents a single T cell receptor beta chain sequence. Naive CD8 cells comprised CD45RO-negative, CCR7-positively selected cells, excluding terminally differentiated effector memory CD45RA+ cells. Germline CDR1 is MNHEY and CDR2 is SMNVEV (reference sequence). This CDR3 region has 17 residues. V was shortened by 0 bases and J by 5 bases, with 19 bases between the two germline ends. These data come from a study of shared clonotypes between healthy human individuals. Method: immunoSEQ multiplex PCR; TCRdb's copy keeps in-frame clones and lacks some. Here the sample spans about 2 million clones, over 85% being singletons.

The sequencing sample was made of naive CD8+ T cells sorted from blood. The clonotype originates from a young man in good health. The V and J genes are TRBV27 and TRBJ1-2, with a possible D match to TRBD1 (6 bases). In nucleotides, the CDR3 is TGTGCCAGCAGTTTATCTACGACGGACAGACAAACTTATGGCTACACCTTC. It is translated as CASSLSTTDRQTYGYTF.